Listed below are T cell receptor beta chains from one sample, sequenced in a study of blood T cell repertoires in COVID-19. The data were produced by immunoSEQ multiplex PCR, yet TCRdb's version contains in-frame clones alone and is incomplete. The table has tens of thousands of clones, just over 85% seen once. Sequencing was performed on peripheral blood. The receptors derive from a woman aged 70-85 years with active COVID-19. CDR3s leave out the opening cysteine and the closing phenylalanine or tryptophan.

14,TRBV7-2,TRBJ2-2,ASSPRVGTNTGELF
11,TRBV11-2,TRBJ2-1,ASSLLASNEQF
15,TRBV19,TRBJ2-1,ASSIDPPSGGYNEQF
13,TRBV5-1,TRBJ2-5,ASSSGTASQETQY
14,TRBV7-2,TRBJ2-5,ASSLLAGGLRETQY
14,TRBV7-2,TRBJ2-1,ASSLETSVLNNEQF
12,TRBV7-2,TRBJ2-7,ASSFQGGDYEQY
13,TRBV9,TRBJ2-3,ASSAQGLGTDTQY
11,TRBV11-2,TRBJ1-2,ASSPYGQGGYT
13,TRBV29-1,TRBJ1-1,STTGTGGANTEAF
14,TRBV28,TRBJ2-1,ASSSPAGGSYNEQF
11,TRBV27,TRBJ2-5,ASRGQGQETQY
11,TRBV7-3,TRBJ2-2,ASSRQGAGELF
15,TRBV5-1,TRBJ1-1,ASSGAAGGSRTTEAF
12,TRBV10-3,TRBJ1-3,AISETVGGNTIY
15,TRBV7-2,TRBJ2-1,ASSLGGRASSYNEQF
13,TRBV4-1,TRBJ2-1,ASSQEWGGSGEQF
15,TRBV5-6,TRBJ2-2,ASSLGGIFSGAGELF
13,TRBV10-3,TRBJ2-5,ASAGLAGGQETQY
13,TRBV4-1,TRBJ2-6,ASSQGQTGANVLT
14,TRBV18,TRBJ2-7,ASSHPRVAGKYEQY
14,TRBV6-1,TRBJ2-3,ASSGQPSGGTDTQY
13,TRBV5-1,TRBJ1-6,ASSLAGTEGSPLH
15,TRBV28,TRBJ2-6,ASSRPDTGAGANVLT
13,TRBV30,TRBJ2-3,AWTSGATLPDTQY
13,TRBV28,TRBJ2-3,ASSPGLAGGPRRG
11,TRBV11-3,TRBJ1-1,ASSSLNGELAF
13,TRBV28,TRBJ1-2,ASRGLRQALYGYT
15,TRBV27,TRBJ2-1,ASSTWFGKPAGVEQF
13,TRBV27,TRBJ1-5,ASRQQGYPNQPQH
14,TRBV19,TRBJ2-5,ASSINPGLAVETQY
12,TRBV7-3,TRBJ2-5,ASSLGANRETQY
13,TRBV13,TRBJ2-5,ASSPTSSRQETQY
12,TRBV3-1/TRBV3-2,TRBJ2-1,ASSLGLAGNEQF
14,TRBV7-9,TRBJ1-3,ASSSPVDRDGNTIY
15,TRBV18,TRBJ2-3,ASSPPLAGAFSDTQY